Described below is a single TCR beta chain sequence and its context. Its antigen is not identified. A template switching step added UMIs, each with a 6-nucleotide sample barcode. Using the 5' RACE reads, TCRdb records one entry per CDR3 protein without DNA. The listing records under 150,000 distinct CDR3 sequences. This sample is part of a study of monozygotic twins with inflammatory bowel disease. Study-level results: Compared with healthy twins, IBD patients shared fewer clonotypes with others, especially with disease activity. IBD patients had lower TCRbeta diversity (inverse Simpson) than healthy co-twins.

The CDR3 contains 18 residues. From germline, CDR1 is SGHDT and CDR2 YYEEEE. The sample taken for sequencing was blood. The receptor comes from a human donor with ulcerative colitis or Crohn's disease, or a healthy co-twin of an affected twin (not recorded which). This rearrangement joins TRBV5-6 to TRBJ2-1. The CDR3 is CASSLVSSSFGSYNEQFF.